The 12 T cell receptor beta chains given below trace back to one sample, sequenced in a study of Ad26.COV2.S vaccination and SARS-CoV-2 variants. The repertoire was sequenced with immunoSEQ multiplex PCR; TCRdb's copy has only in-frame clones and lacks some. The table includes a few hundred thousand clones, about nine tenths detected once. The treatment is: around 19 received Ad26.COV2.S at low or high dose, single or two shots; about 5 received placebo; per-sample allocation not given. Samples were taken on day 63 after the first vaccine or placebo injection. The sample here was peripheral blood, taken in a trial of Ad26.COV2.S vaccine versus placebo. The receptors were gathered from a person aged 18-65 years who received the Ad26.COV2.S COVID-19 vaccine or a placebo.

This chain uses TRBV6-5 with TRBJ1-2, with D tentatively TRBD1 (5 bases). The CDR3 totals 14 residues. Germline assignment: CDR1 MNHEY and CDR2 SVGAGI. Trimming took off 2 bases at V and 4 bases at J, with 11 bases between the two ends. The CDR3 reads CASSYTRGGYGYTF. The CDR3 nucleotides read TGTGCCAGCAGTTACACCCGGGGGGGCTATGGCTACACCTTC.

This chain links TRBV7-2 with TRBJ2-2; 8 nucleotides agree with TRBD1. The ends lost 2 bases at V and 7 bases at J; junction bases unmatched: 6. The CDR3 extends over 15 amino acids. Germline CDR1 reads SGHTA; CDR2 reads FQGNSA. For the CDR3, the DNA is TGTGCCAGCAGCTTACAGACAGGGGCAGGCGGGGAGCTGTTTTTT. It yields the protein CASSLQTGAGGELFF.

The chain links TRBV12-3 or TRBV12-4 to TRBJ2-1, with D perhaps TRBD1 (6 bases). CDR3 length: 13 amino acids. The V and J ends lost 5 bases and 5 bases respectively, with 10 bases between them. The CDR3 nucleotides are TGTGCCAGCAGTCGCAACAGGGACAATGAGCAGTTCTTC. This codes for CASSRNRDNEQFF.

This chain links TRBV9 with TRBJ2-7, with 10 bases that match TRBD2. Germline V gives CDR1 SGDLS, CDR2 YYNGEE. After removal of 0 bases from V and 6 bases from J, the junction contained 6 bases not matched to a gene. The CDR3 runs to 15 residues. DNA of the CDR3: TGTGCCAGCAGCGTAGAACTAGCGGGACGGGGCGAGCAGTACTTC. Its translation is CASSVELAGRGEQYF.

This chain joins TRBV12-2 and TRBJ2-5; the table names TRBD2, a call not compared with the DNA. TRBV12-2 is flagged as a pseudogene. The CDR3 has 18 amino acids. The CDR3 here is CASRLDGGLAGGQETQYF. CDR3 nucleotides: TGTGCAAGTCGCTTAGATGGGGGGCTAGCGGGAGGGCAAGAGACCCAGTACTTC.

The J gene is TRBJ2-2, the V gene TRBV30; 12 bases match TRBD2. The V gene end was trimmed by 3 bases and the J gene end by 4 bases; junction bases not matched to a gene: 6. Germline loops: CDR1 GTSNPN, CDR2 SVGIG (reference sequence). CDR3 length equals 16 residues. As DNA, the CDR3 is TGTGCCTGGAGATCGCCGGGACTAGCGGGCACCGGGGAGCTGTTTTTT. It codes for CAWRSPGLAGTGELFF.

V and J are TRBV30 and TRBJ2-5, with D tentatively TRBD2 (6 bases). Germline lookup yields CDR1 GTSNPN and CDR2 SVGIG (reference sequence). The V end lost 5 bases, the J end lost 1 base, and 11 bases lay between the germline ends. The CDR3 has 13 residues. Written as DNA, the CDR3 is TGTGCCTGGGAGGGAGGTTTCCAAGAGACCCAGTACTTC. This codes for CAWEGGFQETQYF.

V gene TRBV3-1 (or the pseudogene TRBV3-2) combines with J gene TRBJ2-6, with D perhaps TRBD1 or TRBD2 (5 bases each). The CDR3 runs to 19 residues. In germline, CDR1 is LGHDT, CDR2 YNNKEL (reference sequence). V was pared by 5 bases and J by 0 bases, with 20 bases between. In nucleotides, the CDR3 is TGTGCCAGCAGCTGGGACCCGGGAATATCTATCTCTGGGGCCAACGTCCTGACTTTC. It encodes CASSWDPGISISGANVLTF.

This clone appeared once. This chain joins TRBV18 and TRBJ2-3; D gene ambiguous. The CDR3 is 14 amino acids. Trimming shortened V by 3 bases and J by 3 bases, and 10 bases separated the two germline ends. In germline, CDR1 is KGHSH, CDR2 LQKENI. CDR3 sequence reads: CASSPVGRTDTQYF. Here the CDR3 DNA reads TGTGCCAGCTCACCGGTGGGTAGAACAGATACGCAGTATTTT.

This clone was detected only once. The gene calls are TRBV15 and TRBJ1-5; D unresolved. The V gene lost 3 bases and the J gene lost 7 bases, with 10 bases spanning the gap. The CDR3 covers 13 residues. Germline values: CDR1 LNHNV, CDR2 YYDKDF (reference sequence). The CDR3 region has the DNA TGTGCCACCAGCAGGGGCGTAGTGCAGCCCCAGCATTTT. Its translation: CATSRGVVQPQHF.

The chain is built from TRBV7-8 and TRBJ2-1, with TRBD2 matching over 9 bases. Trimming cost V 0 bases and J 2 bases; bases outside gene matches: 2. CDR3 length: 16 amino acids. Per the germline V gene, CDR1 is SGHVS and CDR2 is FQNEAQ. CDR3 in amino acids: CASSLARLAAYNEQFF. DNA of the CDR3: TGTGCCAGCAGCTTAGCGCGACTAGCGGCCTACAATGAGCAGTTCTTC.

The rearrangement links TRBV5-1 to TRBJ2-7, with 7 bases aligning to TRBD2. The germline V gene encodes CDR1 SGHRS and CDR2 YFSETQ. This CDR3 has 15 residues. The V segment lost 4 bases and the J segment 0 bases; nucleotides outside the gene matches: 7. CDR3 residues: CASSPGLIDSYEQYF. The CDR3 DNA sequence: TGCGCCAGCAGCCCGGGACTAATCGACTCCTACGAGCAGTACTTC.